This T cell receptor beta chain derives from a study of blood T cell repertoires in COVID-19. Study in general: PBMCs, B-cell-depleted T cells, or T cells were the source of the cDNA or gDNA that made up the material.

The CDR3 contains 17 residues. Trimming removed 0 bases from V and 3 bases from J; junction bases left unmatched: 7. CDR1 is LGHNA, CDR2 YNFKEQ, per germline. This clone was counted once. Authors' analysis steps: Estimates of nucleated cell counts were drawn from the amplification of reference gene primers. This table comes from immunoSEQ multiplex PCR, and its TCRdb copy is limited to in-frame clones, with some not included. The DNA gave D and trimming, while V, J and clone size come from that table. Of more than 200,000 clones detected, 88% appear once; the ten largest clones hold roughly 2.6%. The sample consisted of peripheral blood. The V and J genes are TRBV4-2 and TRBJ2-2; the match to TRBD2 covers 7 bases. The origin of this receptor is an older woman with acute or convalescent COVID-19. The CDR3: CASSQDPGTIDTGELFF. The CDR3 DNA sequence: TGTGCCAGCAGCCAAGACCCCGGGACTATTGACACCGGGGAGCTGTTTTTT.